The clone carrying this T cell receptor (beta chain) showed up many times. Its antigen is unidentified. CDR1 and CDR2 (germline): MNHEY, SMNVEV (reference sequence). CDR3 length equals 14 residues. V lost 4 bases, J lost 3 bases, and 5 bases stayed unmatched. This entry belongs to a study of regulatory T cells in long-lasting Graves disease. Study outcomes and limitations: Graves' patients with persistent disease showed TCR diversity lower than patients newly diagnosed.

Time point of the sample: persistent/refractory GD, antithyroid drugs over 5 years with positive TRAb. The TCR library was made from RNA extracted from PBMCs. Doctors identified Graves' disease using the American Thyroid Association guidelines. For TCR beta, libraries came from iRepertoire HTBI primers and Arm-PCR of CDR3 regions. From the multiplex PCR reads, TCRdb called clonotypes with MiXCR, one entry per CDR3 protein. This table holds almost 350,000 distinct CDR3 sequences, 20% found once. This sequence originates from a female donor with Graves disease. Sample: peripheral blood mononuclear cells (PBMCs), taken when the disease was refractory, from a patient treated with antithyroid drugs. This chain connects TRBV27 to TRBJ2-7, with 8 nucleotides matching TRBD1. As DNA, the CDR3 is TGTGCCAGCAGTTCCGGGACAGGATTCTACGAGCAGTACTTC. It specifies CASSSGTGFYEQYF.